This note documents a single T cell receptor (beta chain) sequence. Deletions cut 8 bases from V and 5 bases from J, with 18 bases between. Germline CDR1 and CDR2: MNHEY and SMNVEV (reference sequence). This CDR3 has 14 residues. This sample stems from a study of immune evolution from preneoplasia to lung adenocarcinoma. Patient tissue came from resections in Japan or China, 2014–2017. Nucleic acids came from premalignant or tumor cells enriched by macro-dissection. Using immunoSEQ multiplex PCR, the repertoire was profiled, and TCRdb retains in-frame clones only, with some absent. The sample records 6,000 or so clones, nearly 80% being singletons.

Sequencing was performed on FFPE minimally invasive lung adenocarcinoma tissue. V and J are TRBV27 and TRBJ2-5; D is possibly TRBD2 (7 bases). This clonotype originated in a person in their sixties or seventies with lung adenocarcinoma. CDR3 in DNA: TGTGCCAGCTCCTTAAGGGGGGGCGGGGAGACCCAGTACTTC. This encodes CASSLRGGGETQYF.